A selection of T cell receptor beta chains follows, all from one sample in a study of T cell responses to AZD1222 COVID-19 vaccine. Measured with immunoSEQ multiplex PCR; TCRdb has only the in-frame clones, and not every one. The table has about 190,000 clones, around 92% seen once. This material consisted of peripheral blood, taken on day 0 of AZD1222 vaccination. The origin of the receptors is an adult in good health. CDR3s include the opening cysteine and the closing phenylalanine or tryptophan. Fields, in order: J gene, V gene, D gene, clone size, CDR3 protein, CDR3 DNA. The D gene is left open where the match is weak. Rows give clone size only sometimes, using once, few, many, or a class for an expanded clone.

J: TRBJ1-2
V: TRBV6-2/TRBV6-3
D: NA
size: NA
CDR3: CASSPPGAGYTF
DNA: TGTGCCAGCAGCCCCCCGGGGGCTGGCTACACCTTC

J: TRBJ1-1
V: TRBV7-2
D: NA
size: NA
CDR3: CASSLVLGADTEAFF
DNA: TGTGCCAGCAGCCTTGTGCTGGGGGCTGACACTGAAGCTTTCTTT

J: TRBJ2-5
V: TRBV4-1
D: NA
size: NA
CDR3: CASSQGRVETQYF
DNA: TGCGCCAGCAGCCAAGGGAGGGTTGAGACCCAGTACTTC

J: TRBJ2-3
V: TRBV5-1
D: NA
size: NA
CDR3: CASSSGLDTQYF
DNA: TGCGCCAGCAGCTCCGGGTTAGATACGCAGTATTTT

J: TRBJ2-1
V: TRBV19
D: TRBD2
size: once
CDR3: CASSKARLAGGQLYNEQFF
DNA: TGTGCCAGTAGTAAGGCCCGACTAGCGGGGGGCCAGCTTTACAATGAGCAGTTCTTC

J: TRBJ2-2
V: TRBV5-4
D: TRBD2
size: NA
CDR3: CASSFSAGGPYTGELFF
DNA: TGTGCCAGCAGCTTTTCTGCGGGGGGGCCCTACACCGGGGAGCTGTTTTTT

J: TRBJ2-4
V: TRBV7-9
D: NA
size: NA
CDR3: CASSSSPEGGIQYF
DNA: TGTGCCAGCAGCTCTAGTCCCGAGGGGGGCATTCAGTACTTC

J: TRBJ1-6
V: TRBV6-5
D: NA
size: NA
CDR3: CASATGTQRALHF
DNA: TGTGCCAGCGCTACAGGGACCCAACGAGCGCTCCACTTT

J: TRBJ1-3
V: TRBV10-1
D: NA
size: NA
CDR3: CASSGTASGNTIYF
DNA: TGCGCCAGCAGTGGAACCGCCTCTGGAAACACCATATATTTT

J: TRBJ2-6
V: TRBV5-4
D: NA
size: NA
CDR3: CASIPAQAGANVLTF
DNA: TGTGCCAGCATCCCAGCCCAGGCTGGGGCCAACGTCCTGACTTTC

J: TRBJ1-1
V: TRBV3-1/TRBV3-2
D: TRBD1
size: NA
CDR3: CASKGQGSTEAFF
DNA: TGTGCCAGCAAAGGACAGGGAAGCACTGAAGCTTTCTTT

J: TRBJ1-5
V: TRBV6-5
D: TRBD1
size: NA
CDR3: CAISTGEIQPQHF
DNA: TGTGCCATCAGCACAGGGGAGATTCAGCCCCAGCATTTT

J: TRBJ1-4
V: TRBV15
D: TRBD1
size: NA
CDR3: CATSIGTGGSTNEKLFF
DNA: TGTGCCACCAGCATAGGGACAGGGGGAAGTACTAATGAAAAACTGTTTTTT

J: TRBJ1-1
V: TRBV6-1
D: TRBD1
size: NA
CDR3: CASSESGQGSTEAFF
DNA: TGTGCCAGCAGTGAATCGGGACAGGGGTCCACTGAAGCTTTCTTT

J: TRBJ1-2
V: TRBV12-3/TRBV12-4
D: NA
size: NA
CDR3: CASSLAARGYTF
DNA: TGTGCCAGCAGTTTAGCTGCCCGCGGCTACACCTTC

J: TRBJ1-6
V: TRBV4-2
D: NA
size: NA
CDR3: CASSQGPRELYNSPLHF
DNA: TGTGCCAGCAGCCAAGGGCCCCGGGAACTCTATAATTCACCCCTCCACTTT

J: TRBJ1-6
V: TRBV5-1
D: NA
size: NA
CDR3: CASSLVGAFYNSPLHF
DNA: TGCGCCAGCAGCTTGGTGGGGGCATTTTATAATTCACCCCTCCACTTT

J: TRBJ2-7
V: TRBV7-9
D: TRBD2
size: NA
CDR3: CASSLLAGDYEQYF
DNA: TGTGCCAGCAGCTTACTGGCGGGGGACTACGAGCAGTACTTC

J: TRBJ2-3
V: TRBV18
D: NA
size: NA
CDR3: CASSTPGVDTQYF
DNA: TGTGCCAGCTCAACTCCCGGGGTAGATACGCAGTATTTT

J: TRBJ1-2
V: TRBV10-3
D: NA
size: once
CDR3: CAISVGGANYGYTF
DNA: TGTGCCATCAGTGTGGGCGGGGCTAACTATGGCTACACCTTC

J: TRBJ1-6
V: TRBV19
D: NA
size: NA
CDR3: CASTHLQGSTPLHF
DNA: TGTGCCAGTACCCATCTGCAGGGTAGTACACCCCTCCACTTT

J: TRBJ2-5
V: TRBV7-2
D: NA
size: NA
CDR3: CASSFEPQTHLSHF
DNA: TGTGCCAGCAGCTTTGAGCCGCAGACCCATTTATCCCACTTC

J: TRBJ2-1
V: TRBV5-1
D: NA
size: once
CDR3: CASSERSAYNEQFF
DNA: TGCGCCAGCAGCGAGCGGTCCGCATACAATGAGCAGTTCTTC

J: TRBJ1-6
V: TRBV3-1/TRBV3-2
D: TRBD1
size: once
CDR3: CASSRRGYSPLHF
DNA: TGTGCCAGCAGCCGCAGGGGGTATTCACCCCTCCACTTT

J: TRBJ2-5
V: TRBV9
D: TRBD1
size: NA
CDR3: CASSVQGALRETQYF
DNA: TGTGCCAGCAGCGTGCAGGGGGCGCTTAGGGAGACCCAGTACTTC

J: TRBJ1-1
V: TRBV12-3/TRBV12-4
D: NA
size: once
CDR3: CASAGRLWTEAFF
DNA: TGTGCCAGCGCCGGTAGGTTATGGACTGAAGCTTTCTTT

J: TRBJ2-1
V: TRBV5-1
D: NA
size: NA
CDR3: CASSLAQSDEQFF
DNA: TGCGCCAGCAGCTTGGCTCAGTCGGATGAGCAGTTCTTC

J: TRBJ1-4
V: TRBV4-3
D: NA
size: NA
CDR3: CASSLGGGAGEKLFF
DNA: TGCGCCAGCAGCCTCGGGGGTGGGGCTGGAGAAAAACTGTTTTTT

J: TRBJ2-4
V: TRBV18
D: NA
size: NA
CDR3: CASSPGGGSNIQYF
DNA: TGTGCCAGCTCACCAGGAGGGGGCAGCAACATTCAGTACTTC

J: TRBJ1-2
V: TRBV7-9
D: NA
size: NA
CDR3: CASSERTGTDYGYTF
DNA: TGTGCCAGCAGCGAGCGGACTGGGACTGACTATGGCTACACCTTC

J: TRBJ2-7
V: TRBV19
D: NA
size: NA
CDR3: CASSIVGGGMIEQYF
DNA: TGTGCCAGTAGTATAGTCGGAGGGGGTATGATCGAGCAGTACTTC

J: TRBJ1-2
V: TRBV6-5
D: NA
size: NA
CDR3: CASSYSGGTNYGYTF
DNA: TGTGCCAGCAGTTACTCGGGGGGGACCAACTATGGCTACACCTTC

J: TRBJ1-6
V: TRBV9
D: TRBD1
size: NA
CDR3: CASSVAGQGTSPLHF
DNA: TGTGCCAGCAGCGTAGCCGGACAGGGGACTTCACCCCTCCACTTT

J: TRBJ1-1
V: TRBV2
D: NA
size: NA
CDR3: CASSGRQLNTEAFF
DNA: TGTGCCAGCAGTGGCCGACAGTTGAACACTGAAGCTTTCTTT

J: TRBJ2-7
V: TRBV18
D: TRBD2
size: NA
CDR3: CASSPTSGGSYEQYF
DNA: TGTGCCAGCTCACCGACTAGCGGGGGGTCCTACGAGCAGTACTTC

J: TRBJ1-5
V: TRBV27
D: TRBD1
size: NA
CDR3: CASSLGTGNQPQHF
DNA: TGTGCCAGCAGTTTAGGGACAGGTAATCAGCCCCAGCATTTT

J: TRBJ2-3
V: TRBV5-4
D: TRBD2
size: NA
CDR3: CASSLGLAGTDTQYF
DNA: TGTGCCAGCAGCTTGGGACTAGCGGGCACAGATACGCAGTATTTT

J: TRBJ1-1
V: TRBV2
D: NA
size: NA
CDR3: CASSAGTVNTEAFF
DNA: TGTGCCAGCAGCGCTGGGACGGTGAACACTGAAGCTTTCTTT

J: TRBJ1-6
V: TRBV21-1
D: NA
size: NA
CDR3: CASSKLRVHNSPLHF
DNA: TGTGCCAGCAGCAAATTAAGGGTGCATAATTCACCCCTCCACTTT

J: TRBJ1-1
V: TRBV6-5
D: NA
size: NA
CDR3: CASSSVNTEAFF
DNA: TGTGCCAGCTCGTCCGTAAACACTGAAGCTTTCTTT

J: TRBJ1-3
V: TRBV9
D: NA
size: once
CDR3: CASSAGGVTSGNTIYF
DNA: TGTGCCAGCAGCGCTGGGGGGGTAACAAGTGGAAACACCATATATTTT

J: TRBJ2-5
V: TRBV3-1/TRBV3-2
D: NA
size: NA
CDR3: CASSLPSTDQETQYF
DNA: TGTGCCAGCAGCCTCCCTTCGACAGATCAAGAGACCCAGTACTTC

J: TRBJ2-3
V: TRBV4-2
D: TRBD2
size: once
CDR3: CASSPLAGGTDTQYF
DNA: TGTGCCAGCAGCCCTCTAGCGGGGGGCACAGATACGCAGTATTTT

J: TRBJ1-2
V: TRBV5-1
D: NA
size: NA
CDR3: CASSLGGGNYGYTF
DNA: TGCGCCAGCAGCCTCGGTGGGGGAAACTATGGCTACACCTTC

J: TRBJ2-3
V: TRBV7-6
D: TRBD1
size: NA
CDR3: CASRYGTDLTDTQYF
DNA: TGTGCCAGCAGATATGGGACAGATCTCACAGATACGCAGTATTTT

J: TRBJ2-3
V: TRBV7-3
D: NA
size: NA
CDR3: CASSSGGITDTQYF
DNA: TGTGCCAGCAGCTCTGGGGGGATCACAGATACGCAGTATTTT

J: TRBJ2-1
V: TRBV5-4
D: TRBD1
size: NA
CDR3: CASSPDRGNNEQFF
DNA: TGTGCCAGCAGTCCAGACAGGGGAAACAATGAGCAGTTCTTC

J: TRBJ2-1
V: TRBV27
D: TRBD2
size: NA
CDR3: CASSLQGTSGVMNEQFF
DNA: TGTGCCAGCAGTTTACAAGGGACTAGCGGGGTAATGAATGAGCAGTTCTTC

J: TRBJ2-1
V: TRBV19
D: TRBD2
size: NA
CDR3: CASSIVRTSGGASYNEQFF
DNA: TGTGCCAGTAGTATAGTACGGACTAGCGGGGGCGCATCCTACAATGAGCAGTTCTTC

J: TRBJ1-1
V: TRBV7-2
D: NA
size: once
CDR3: CASSSKTGILGEAFF
DNA: TGTGCCAGCAGCTCAAAAACCGGGATTTTAGGTGAAGCTTTCTTT

J: TRBJ2-1
V: TRBV4-1
D: NA
size: NA
CDR3: CASSQEGRLFFDEQFF
DNA: TGCGCCAGCAGCCAAGAAGGGCGTTTGTTTTTCGATGAGCAGTTCTTC

J: TRBJ2-3
V: TRBV2
D: NA
size: NA
CDR3: CASSYGTALTDTQYF
DNA: TGTGCCAGCAGTTACGGGACGGCACTCACAGATACGCAGTATTTT

J: TRBJ2-3
V: TRBV4-2
D: TRBD1
size: NA
CDR3: CASSRDPTGGVGTDTQYF
DNA: TGTGCCAGCAGCCGGGACCCAACAGGGGGCGTTGGCACAGATACGCAGTATTTT

J: TRBJ2-1
V: TRBV20-1
D: NA
size: NA
CDR3: CSASTRAGNEQFF
DNA: TGCAGTGCCAGTACTAGAGCGGGCAATGAGCAGTTCTTC

J: TRBJ1-6
V: TRBV5-4
D: NA
size: NA
CDR3: CASSLSGRSPLHF
DNA: TGTGCCAGCAGCTTGTCTGGGCGCTCACCCCTCCACTTT

J: TRBJ1-4
V: TRBV18
D: NA
size: NA
CDR3: CASSGRGANEKLFF
DNA: TGTGCCAGCTCCGGTCGGGGGGCTAATGAAAAACTGTTTTTT

J: TRBJ1-2
V: TRBV7-9
D: NA
size: NA
CDR3: CASSTTDRIYGYTF
DNA: TGTGCCAGCAGCACGACCGACAGGATCTATGGCTACACCTTC